The 12 T cell receptor beta chains below were found in one sample sequenced in a study of blood T cell repertoires in COVID-19. Sequencing was performed with immunoSEQ multiplex PCR; in TCRdb, only in-frame clones are kept and a portion is missing. Of 300,000 to 400,000 clones listed, 85% were seen once; the top ten hold around 7.2%. The specimen sequenced was peripheral blood. Receptors were obtained from a human donor in a cohort sampled during active COVID-19.

The gene calls are TRBV11-2 and TRBJ1-2; possible D gene TRBD1, 6 bases. CDR3 size: 13 residues. V shed 4 bases and J shed 5 bases, with 11 bases lying between them. Per the germline V gene, CDR1 is SGHAT and CDR2 is FQNNGV. The CDR3 loop reads CASSSDRSYGYTF. DNA of the CDR3: TGTGCCAGCAGCTCGGACAGATCGTATGGCTACACCTTC.

The rearrangement joins TRBV14 to TRBJ2-5; D remains ambiguous. The V end lost 4 bases, the J end lost 1 base, and 10 bases lay between the germline ends. The CDR3 contains 14 residues. The germline CDR1 and CDR2 sequences are SGHDN and FVKESK. The CDR3 DNA reads as TGTGCCAGCAGCCCCCTCCCCCCCCAAGAGACCCAGTACTTC. Protein product: CASSPLPPQETQYF.

This clone was seen only a few times. The chain employs TRBV14 and TRBJ1-6; TRBD1 is a possible D gene (6 bases). This CDR3 region has 12 residues. The germline V gene has CDR1 SGHDN and CDR2 FVKESK. Trimming left V 4 bases short and J 14 bases short, with 12 bases between. The CDR3 sequence is CASSLQGLALHF. The CDR3, as DNA: TGTGCCAGCAGCCTACAGGGTTTGGCCCTCCACTTT.

The DNA of the CDR3 is TGTGCCAGCAGCCCACGGCAGGGCAACTACTATGGCTACACCTTC. The encoded protein is CASSPRQGNYYGYTF. This chain uses TRBV5-6 with TRBJ1-2, with D perhaps matching TRBD1 (5 bases). Germline CDR1 reads SGHDT; CDR2 reads YYEEEE. Deletions cut 4 bases from V and 3 bases from J, with 16 bases between. The CDR3 is made up of 15 amino acids.

This sequence joins TRBV2 and TRBJ2-1; weak D call: TRBD1 (6 bases). The V end lost 7 bases, the J end lost 1 base, and 11 bases lay between the germline ends. CDR3 size: 14 residues. The germline V gene has CDR1 SNHLY and CDR2 FYNNEI. The CDR3 region has the DNA TGTGCCAGCATTTGGACAGCGTCCTACAATGAGCAGTTCTTC. Its protein is CASIWTASYNEQFF.

The chain is built from TRBV5-1 and TRBJ1-4; D unresolved. This CDR3 comprises 12 residues. Trimming stripped 5 bases from V and 8 bases from J, with 10 bases between. Looked up from germline, CDR1 is SGHRS and CDR2 is YFSETQ. CDR3 amino acids: CASRQEGEKLFF. CDR3 bases: TGCGCCAGCAGGCAGGAAGGAGAAAAACTGTTTTTT. Together with reference TRBV5-1 and TRBJ1-4, the CDR3 gives the full variable domain: KAGVTQTPRYLIKTRGQQVTLSCSPISGHRSVSWYQQTPGQGLQFLFEYFSETQRNKGNFPGRFSGRQFSNSRSEMNVSTLELGDSALYLCASRQEGEKLFFGSGTQLSVL.

This chain connects TRBV7-9 to TRBJ2-5; 16 bases align to TRBD2. This CDR3 comprises 17 residues. Germline CDR1 is SEHNR and CDR2 is FQNEAQ (reference sequence). Trimming removed 4 bases from V and 0 bases from J; junction bases left unmatched: 2. The CDR3 DNA sequence: TGTGCCAGCAGCTCCGGGACTAGCGGGGGGGACCAAGAGACCCAGTACTTC. It encodes CASSSGTSGGDQETQYF.

The V and J genes are TRBV14 and TRBJ1-2, with a weak D call TRBD1 (5 bases). Germline V gene sequence: CDR1 SGHDN, CDR2 FVKESK. The CDR3 loop spans 15 amino acids. V was trimmed by 0 bases and J by 4 bases, leaving 12 bases between them. The CDR3 loop reads CASSQDGHRPYGYTF. For the CDR3, the DNA is TGTGCCAGCAGCCAAGATGGGCACAGGCCCTATGGCTACACCTTC.

V gene TRBV2 combines with J gene TRBJ1-3; TRBD1 matches at 9 bases. Losses at the gene ends were 7 bases for V and 4 bases for J; bases not matched to a gene: 5. Germline CDR1 is SNHLY and CDR2 is FYNNEI. The length of the CDR3 is 14 residues. The CDR3 DNA follows: TGTGCCAGCAATCACAGGGGGCAAGGAAACACCATATATTTT. This translates into CASNHRGQGNTIYF. Filled out from reference TRBV2 and TRBJ1-3, the complete variable domain reads EPEVTQTPSHQVTQMGQEVILRCVPISNHLYFYWYRQILGQKVEFLVSFYNNEISEKSEIFDDQFSVERPDGSNFTLKIRSTKLEDSAMYFCASNHRGQGNTIYFGEGSWLTVV.

J is TRBJ2-2 and V is TRBV18; 9 nucleotides agree with TRBD1. The germline V gene has CDR1 KGHSH and CDR2 LQKENI. This CDR3 is built from 14 residues. V lost 4 bases to trimming and J lost 3 bases; unmatched junction nucleotides: 0. The CDR3 bases are TGTGCCAGCTCACGGACAGGGGACACCGGGGAGCTGTTTTTT. Amino acids: CASSRTGDTGELFF.

The chain couples TRBV7-9 to TRBJ2-4; tentative D call: TRBD1 (6 bases). CDR1 SEHNR and CDR2 FQNEAQ come from the germline V gene (reference sequence). The V gene lost 5 bases and the J gene lost 4 bases, with 6 bases spanning the gap. The CDR3 runs 12 residues. The CDR3 DNA is TGTGCCAGCAGCGGACAGAAAAACATTCAGTACTTC. Residues: CASSGQKNIQYF.

This clone was counted once. The CDR3 region has the DNA TGTGCCAGCAGTTTACGTCTCCTGAATGAGCAGTTCTTC. This encodes CASSLRLLNEQFF. The V call is TRBV27, the J call TRBJ2-1, with D hard to call. From germline, CDR1 is MNHEY and CDR2 SMNVEV (reference sequence). This CDR3 is 13 amino acids long. Trimming shortened V by 2 bases and J by 7 bases, and 9 bases separated the two germline ends.